The T cell receptor beta chain under discussion was sequenced for a study of response to subunit inactivated influenza vaccine. This clonotype was observed once. Between the trimmed V and J ends, which lost 8 bases and 5 bases, there was a span of 12 bases. The CDR3 contains 12 residues. The germline gives CDR1 MGHDK, CDR2 SYGVNS. Via MiXCR, TCRdb re-called the RT-PCR reads, giving one row per CDR3 protein. The table shows about 540,000 distinct CDR3 sequences, with approximately 22% occurring only once. The same sample was also used in a study of T cells expressing NK-cell markers. According to that study: As the method of synthesis, 5'RACE template switching with UMIs yielded TCR beta cDNA. Among a few donors, these clonotypes also ranked first in the CD3+CD56-NKG2C+ fraction.

The specimen was CD4+ T cells sorted from PBMCs, collected less than 13 days after vaccination. The chain is built from TRBV25-1 and TRBJ2-5; D is possibly TRBD1 or TRBD2 (5 bases each). This clonotype was sampled from a man between 45 and 60 years old who received an inactivated influenza vaccine. This CDR3 is CASGGIPETQYF. The CDR3 DNA sequence: TGTGCCAGCGGGGGTATTCCGGAGACCCAGTACTTC.